These 26 T cell receptor beta chains were sequenced from one sample in a study of blood T cells in healthy people across ages. Primed by a sample-barcoded 5' primer and a J-beta primer mix, a second PCR proceeded for roughly 7 to 12 cycles. Each CDR3 protein gets one entry after TCRdb re-called the 5' RACE reads with MiXCR. This table holds about 570,000 distinct CDR3 sequences, 25% to 30% found once. Source material: blood. These receptors came from a woman in her seventies in good health.

This clonotype came up a few times. This chain uses TRBV6-2 or TRBV6-3 with TRBJ2-3, with 11 bases lining up with TRBD2. The germline gives CDR1 MNHEY, CDR2 SVGEGT. This CDR3 has 18 amino acids. V lost 2 bases to trimming and J lost 0 bases; unmatched junction nucleotides: 7. CDR3: CASSYQLAGGSSTDTQYF. Written as DNA, the CDR3 is TGTGCCAGCAGTTACCAGCTAGCGGGGGGCTCTAGCACAGATACGCAGTATTTT.

The V and J genes are TRBV5-1 and TRBJ2-5, with D uncertain. The J call may be in error: the DNA end matches TRBJ2-1 better. This CDR3 has 13 residues. From germline, CDR1 is SGHRS and CDR2 YFSETQ. Here the CDR3 reads CASSLGQVTEQFF. As DNA, the CDR3 is TGCGCCAGCAGCTTGGGTCAGGTGACTGAGCAGTTCTTC.

This clonotype came up a few times. Sequence at one end of the junction differs from germline and may be a read error. V gene TRBV7-2 combines with J gene TRBJ2-5, with 13 positions matching TRBD2. This CDR3 comprises 15 residues. Germline values: CDR1 SGHTA, CDR2 FQGNSA. The CDR3 protein is CASSPGTSGMETQHF. CDR3 bases: TGTGCCAGCAGCCCCGGGACTAGCGGGATGGAGACCCAGCACTTC.

This clonotype appeared a few times. This chain uses TRBV3-1 with TRBJ1-2, with no clear D. This CDR3 contains 12 residues. Trimming took off 0 bases at V and 7 bases at J, with 6 bases between the two ends. Germline V gene sequence: CDR1 LGHDT, CDR2 YNNKEL (reference sequence). CDR3 sequence reads: CASSQDRSGYTF. CDR3 coding DNA: TGTGCCAGCAGCCAAGATCGGAGTGGCTACACCTTC.

The rearrangement links TRBV20-1 to TRBJ2-7; TRBD1 aligns across 9 bases. The ends lost 4 bases at V and 4 bases at J; junction bases unmatched: 5. Germline V CDR1 and CDR2: DFQATT, SNEGSKA (reference sequence). The CDR3 is 13 residues long. This CDR3 is CSAITGGAYEQYF. CDR3 in DNA: TGCAGTGCTATTACAGGGGGCGCGTACGAGCAGTACTTC.

This clonotype was detected a few times. The chain combines TRBV29-1 with TRBJ2-7; TRBD1 matches 7 bases. The ends lost 7 bases at V and 1 base at J; junction bases unmatched: 7. The germline CDR1 and CDR2 sequences are SQVTM and ANQGSEA. The CDR3 consists of 13 residues. The CDR3 spells CSARQGWSYEQYF. The CDR3 nucleotides are TGCAGCGCTCGACAGGGTTGGTCCTACGAGCAGTACTTC.

CDR3 in DNA: TGCAGTGCTAGAGATAGTACAGGGCCGAACATTCAGTACTTC. This encodes CSARDSTGPNIQYF. The V and J genes are TRBV20-1 and TRBJ2-4; a possible D gene is TRBD1 (6 bases). The CDR3 has 14 residues. CDR1 and CDR2 (germline): DFQATT, SNEGSKA (reference sequence). V lost 0 bases and J lost 7, with 13 bases in between.

In this sample, this clonotype turned up many times. The rearrangement links TRBV7-2 to TRBJ2-7, with D possibly matching TRBD1 (6 bases). The CDR3 loop spans 14 amino acids. Germline CDR1 reads SGHTA; CDR2 reads FQGNSA. Trimming shortened V by 5 bases and J by 2 bases, and 13 bases separated the two germline ends. The CDR3, as DNA: TGTGCCAGCAGCCATGGCGCAGGGGCCTACGAGCAGTACTTC. Its translation: CASSHGAGAYEQYF.

The chain is built from TRBV21-1 and TRBJ2-1; the table assigns TRBD2, which was not confirmed against the DNA. TRBV21-1 is deemed a pseudogene. The CDR3 extends over 13 amino acids. CDR3 protein: CASSKGAYNEQFF. The DNA for the CDR3 is TGTGCCAGCAGCAAGGGAGCATACAATGAGCAGTTCTTC.

This clonotype was seen at least ten times. The gene calls are TRBV28 and TRBJ2-3, with TRBD2 as a possible D gene (6 bases). The CDR3 covers 14 residues. V was clipped by 6 bases and J by 5 bases, with 15 bases between them. Germline CDR1 and CDR2: MDHEN and SYDVKM. For the CDR3, the DNA is TGTGCCAGCAGCCCTGGGGGGAGTGGAGATACGCAGTATTTT. It translates to CASSPGGSGDTQYF.

This clonotype appeared a few times. The V gene is TRBV20-1, the J gene TRBJ1-3, with a tentative D call TRBD1 (5 bases). This CDR3 is built from 14 residues. Deletions cut 4 bases from V and 0 bases from J, with 10 bases between. Germline CDR1 is DFQATT and CDR2 is SNEGSKA (reference sequence). The DNA for the CDR3 is TGCAGTGCTAAAGACAGAGTCTCTGGAAACACCATATATTTT. This encodes CSAKDRVSGNTIYF.

This clonotype was observed a handful of times. The chain couples TRBV29-1 to TRBJ2-7; a possible D gene is TRBD1 (5 bases). V lost 5 bases and J 1 base, leaving 9 bases between the germline ends. The CDR3 runs 12 residues. CDR1 and CDR2 (germline): SQVTM, ANQGSEA. In nucleotides, the CDR3 is TGCAGCGTTAGGACAAGTTCCTACGAGCAGTACTTC. Protein: CSVRTSSYEQYF.

This clonotype was recorded a few times. This chain's CDR3 is CATSEPAGDSYNEQFF. The CDR3 DNA follows: TGTGCCACCAGTGAACCAGCGGGGGACTCCTACAATGAGCAGTTCTTC. The V gene is TRBV24-1, the J gene TRBJ2-1; 8 nucleotides align to TRBD2. V gave up 4 bases and J gave up 0 bases; unmatched junction bases: 4. The CDR3 loop spans 16 amino acids. In germline, CDR1 is KGHDR, CDR2 SFDVKD.

In its sample, this clonotype was seen a few times. The chain combines TRBV20-1 with TRBJ1-3, with D possibly being TRBD1 (5 bases). V lost 0 bases and J lost 0, with 9 bases in between. Germline V gives CDR1 DFQATT, CDR2 SNEGSKA (reference sequence). The CDR3 length is 15 residues. In nucleotides, the CDR3 is TGCAGTGCTAGAGACGGGGGGAGCTCTGGAAACACCATATATTTT. Translated, it gives CSARDGGSSGNTIYF.

There are a few counts of this clonotype. The genes are TRBV5-6 and TRBJ1-2; D is unclear. This CDR3 is built from 12 residues. Germline CDR1 is SGHDT and CDR2 is YYEEEE. V was trimmed by 0 bases and J by 6 bases, leaving 6 bases between them. CDR3 protein: CASSLGGDGYTF. The CDR3 nucleotides read TGTGCCAGCAGCTTGGGGGGTGATGGCTACACCTTC.

This clonotype turned up a few times. J is TRBJ2-5 and V is TRBV5-5, with 8 bases matching TRBD2. The CDR3 totals 16 residues. CDR1 SGHKS and CDR2 YYEKEE come from the germline V gene (reference sequence). Germline trimming cut 2 bases from V and 5 bases from J; bases unmatched to any gene: 11. CDR3 DNA: TGTGCCAGCAGCTTAAGGGGTGGACTAGCTGTCGAGACCCAGTACTTC. Translating gives CASSLRGGLAVETQYF.

V gene TRBV5-1 combines with J gene TRBJ2-7; tentatively, D is TRBD1 (5 bases). The V end was cut by 5 bases, the J end by 2 bases, with 14 bases between. Per germline, CDR1 SGHRS and CDR2 YFSETQ. The CDR3 has 14 residues. The CDR3 DNA is TGCGCCAGCAGTCTGCTCCCAGGGACCTACGAGCAGTACTTC. Protein sequence: CASSLLPGTYEQYF.

The sample holds a few counts of this clonotype. The chain joins TRBV23-1 to TRBJ2-1, with D perhaps TRBD1 or TRBD2 (5 bases each). The closer fit of TRBJ2-5 to the DNA end suggests the J call may be wrong. TRBV23-1 is an open reading frame whose function is uncertain. This CDR3 has 16 amino acids. This CDR3 is CASSQSDRGTQETQYF. The CDR3 DNA follows: TGCGCCAGCAGTCAATCGGACCGTGGGACGCAAGAGACCCAGTACTTC.

This clonotype occurred a few times. This chain links TRBV5-1 with TRBJ2-4, with D unresolved. This CDR3 comprises 16 residues. Germline values: CDR1 SGHRS, CDR2 YFSETQ. The ends were cut back, 1 base at V and 1 base at J, with 12 bases in the middle. The CDR3 DNA sequence: TGCGCCAGCAGCTTGAAGGATACCGAGGCCAAAAACATTCAGTACTTC. It is translated as CASSLKDTEAKNIQYF.

In this sample, this clonotype turned up many times. V usage is TRBV7-9 and J usage is TRBJ2-7; no clear D gene. Germline lookup yields CDR1 SEHNR and CDR2 FQNEAQ (reference sequence). The CDR3 has 12 amino acids. Trimming removed 4 bases from V and 3 bases from J, with 7 bases in between. The chain's CDR3 is CASSSDGYEQYF. The CDR3 region has the DNA TGTGCCAGCAGCTCCGACGGCTACGAGCAGTACTTC.

This clonotype was seen many times. V and J are TRBV5-1 and TRBJ1-2; tentative D call: TRBD1 (6 bases). V lost 0 bases and J 1 base, leaving 7 bases between the germline ends. The CDR3 consists of 14 residues. Germline V gene sequence: CDR1 SGHRS, CDR2 YFSETQ. The CDR3 sequence: CASSLGQDNYGYTF. The CDR3 DNA reads TGCGCCAGCAGCTTGGGACAGGATAACTATGGCTACACCTTC. The full variable domain, rest sourced from reference TRBV5-1 and TRBJ1-2, is KAGVTQTPRYLIKTRGQQVTLSCSPISGHRSVSWYQQTPGQGLQFLFEYFSETQRNKGNFPGRFSGRQFSNSRSEMNVSTLELGDSALYLCASSLGQDNYGYTFGSGTRLTVV.

A note on this clonotype: Sequence at one end of the junction differs from germline and may be a read error. This chain connects TRBV12-3 or TRBV12-4 to TRBJ2-5; TRBD2 matches at 9 bases. The CDR3 is 16 residues long. CDR3: CASSQASGATQEAQYF. CDR3 sequence (DNA): TGTGCCAGCAGTCAGGCTAGCGGGGCGACCCAAGAGGCCCAGTACTTC.

This chain uses TRBV11-2 with TRBJ2-5; 16 nucleotides match TRBD2. The J call is uncertain, as TRBJ2-1 better fits the DNA end. Germline V CDR1 and CDR2: SGHAT, FQNNGV. CDR3 size: 15 residues. CDR3 residues: CASSKGTSGGDEQFF. The CDR3 nucleotides are TGTGCCAGCAGCAAAGGGACTAGCGGGGGGGATGAGCAGTTCTTC.

Details on this clonotype: One junction end does not reproduce the germline sequence, and a read error may be involved. The chain joins TRBV15 to TRBJ2-5; 7 nucleotides match TRBD1. Germline V gene data show CDR1 as LNHNV and CDR2 as YYDKDF (reference sequence). CDR3 length: 12 amino acids. CDR3 loop: CATSSRWDRRFF. In DNA, the CDR3 is TGTGCCACCAGCTCGAGGTGGGACAGAAGGTTCTTC.

This chain joins TRBV7-2 and TRBJ2-3; perhaps TRBD1 as D (6 bases). The V end was cut by 4 bases, the J end by 0 bases, with 20 bases between. The CDR3 runs to 18 residues. Germline CDR1 SGHTA, CDR2 FQGNSA. CDR3 protein: CASSSFRGGNPSTDTQYF. Written as DNA, the CDR3 is TGTGCCAGCAGCTCTTTTAGAGGGGGTAACCCTAGCACAGATACGCAGTATTTT.

This clonotype was detected only a few times. The CDR3 sequence: CASSQEPGSTEAFF. CDR3 coding DNA: TGCGCCAGCAGCCAAGAGCCGGGGAGCACTGAAGCTTTCTTT. V gene TRBV4-3 combines with J gene TRBJ1-1; D remains ambiguous. CDR1 and CDR2 from the germline V gene are LGHNA and YSLEER. This CDR3 contains 14 residues. With 0 bases removed from V and 4 bases from J, the gap between germline ends came to 9 bases.